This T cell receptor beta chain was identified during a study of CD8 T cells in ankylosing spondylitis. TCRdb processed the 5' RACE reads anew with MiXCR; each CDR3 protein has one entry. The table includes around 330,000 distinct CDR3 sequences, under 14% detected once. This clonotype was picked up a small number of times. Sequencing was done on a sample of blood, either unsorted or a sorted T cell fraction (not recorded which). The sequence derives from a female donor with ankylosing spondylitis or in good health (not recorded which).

CDR3 in DNA: TGTGCCAGCAGCTTAGGACAGACATATAATTCACCCCTCCACTTT. It is translated as CASSLGQTYNSPLHF. This rearrangement joins TRBV7-2 to TRBJ1-6; perhaps TRBD1 as D (5 bases). The CDR3 consists of 15 residues. The germline gives CDR1 SGHTA, CDR2 FQGNSA. Trimming shortened V by 1 base and J by 4 bases, and 8 bases separated the two germline ends.